The T cell receptor (beta chain) described here comes from a study of blood T cell repertoires in COVID-19. Study details: T cells, B-cell-depleted T cells, or PBMCs supplied cDNA or gDNA.

Data came from immunoSEQ multiplex PCR; TCRdb stores just in-frame clones and leaves some out. The data contain about 95,000 clones, roughly 90% of them singletons. CDR3 length: 15 residues. V shed 1 base and J 3 bases; nucleotides not matched to a gene: 4. Germline V CDR1 and CDR2: MNHNS, SASEGT. This TCR was recovered from a woman in her 70s with acute or convalescent COVID-19. The chain links TRBV6-1 to TRBJ2-3; 7 bases agree with TRBD1. The specimen was peripheral blood. The CDR3 protein is CASSEGWGQTDTQYF. In DNA form, the CDR3 reads TGTGCCAGCAGTGAAGGATGGGGACAGACAGATACGCAGTATTTT.